This TCR beta chain stems from a study of CD8 T cells in Susac syndrome. Reverse transcription used roughly 0.5 to 1 ug RNA and random hexamers. Amplification of TCR beta CDR3 spanned 54 Vbeta and 13 Jbeta via immunoSEQ multiplex PCR. TCRdb itself ran the immunoSEQ multiplex PCR reads through MiXCR, one entry per CDR3 protein. The sample yields about 300,000 distinct CDR3 sequences, roughly 85% seen once. CDR1 and CDR2 from the germline V gene are SEHNR and FQNEAQ (reference sequence). The ends were cut back, 4 bases at V and 6 bases at J, with 15 bases in the middle. This CDR3 comprises 14 residues. Material for sequencing was CD8+ T cells from PBMCs. The TCR originated in a human donor with multiple sclerosis. The chain uses TRBV7-9 and TRBJ1-2; D may be TRBD1 (6 bases). The CDR3 reads CASSSGGGFDGYTF. The DNA for the CDR3 is TGTGCCAGCAGCTCAGGAGGGGGGTTTGATGGCTACACCTTC.